This note documents a single T cell receptor (beta chain) sequence. The CDR3 loop spans 17 amino acids. Germline CDR1 and CDR2: SGHRS and YFSETQ. Trimming took off 0 bases at V and 0 bases at J, with 12 bases between the two ends. The source of the sample is a study of T cell changes during pregnancy in multiple sclerosis. Libraries were prepared by immunoSEQ multiplex PCR; TCRdb keeps only in-frame clonotypes and omits some of them. This sample has about 100,000 clones; 94% occur once, and the top ten carry approximately 0.97%. The sequence was obtained from a female donor with multiple sclerosis, enrolled in a pregnancy study. The specimen comprised peripheral blood, sampled before pregnancy. The chain is built from TRBV5-1 and TRBJ1-4; possibly TRBD1 for D (6 bases). The CDR3 region has the DNA TGCGCCAGCAGCTTGGCAGGGGCCTTAGCAACTAATGAAAAACTGTTTTTT. Translated: CASSLAGALATNEKLFF.